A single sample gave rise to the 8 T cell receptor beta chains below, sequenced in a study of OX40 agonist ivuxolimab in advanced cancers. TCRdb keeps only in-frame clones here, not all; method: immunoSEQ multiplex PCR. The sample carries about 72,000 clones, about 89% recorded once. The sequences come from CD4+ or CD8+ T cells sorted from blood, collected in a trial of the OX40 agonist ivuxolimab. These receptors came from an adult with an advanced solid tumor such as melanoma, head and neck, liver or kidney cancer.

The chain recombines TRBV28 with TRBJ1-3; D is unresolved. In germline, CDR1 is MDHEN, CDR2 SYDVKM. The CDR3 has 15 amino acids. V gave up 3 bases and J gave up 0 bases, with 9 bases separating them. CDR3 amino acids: CASSFRQSSGNTIYF. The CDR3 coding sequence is TGTGCCAGCAGTTTTAGGCAGTCCTCTGGAAACACCATATATTTT.

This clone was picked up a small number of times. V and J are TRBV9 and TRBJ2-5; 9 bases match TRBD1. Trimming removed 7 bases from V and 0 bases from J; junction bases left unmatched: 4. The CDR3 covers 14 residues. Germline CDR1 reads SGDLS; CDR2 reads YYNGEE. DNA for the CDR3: TGTGCCAGCGGGGGGACAGGGCACCAAGAGACCCAGTACTTC. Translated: CASGGTGHQETQYF.

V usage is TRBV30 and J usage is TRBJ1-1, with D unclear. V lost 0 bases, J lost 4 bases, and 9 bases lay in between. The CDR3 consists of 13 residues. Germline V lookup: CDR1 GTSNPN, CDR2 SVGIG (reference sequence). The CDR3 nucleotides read TGTGCCTGGAGTGTCGGCCTGGTCACTGAAGCTTTCTTT. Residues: CAWSVGLVTEAFF.

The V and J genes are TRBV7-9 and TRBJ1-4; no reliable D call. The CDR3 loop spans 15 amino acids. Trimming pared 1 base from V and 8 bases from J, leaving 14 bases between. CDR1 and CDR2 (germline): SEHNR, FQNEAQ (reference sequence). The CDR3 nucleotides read TGTGCCAGCAGCTTAGGGGGAGCCCCGGGGGAAAAACTGTTTTTT. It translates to CASSLGGAPGEKLFF.

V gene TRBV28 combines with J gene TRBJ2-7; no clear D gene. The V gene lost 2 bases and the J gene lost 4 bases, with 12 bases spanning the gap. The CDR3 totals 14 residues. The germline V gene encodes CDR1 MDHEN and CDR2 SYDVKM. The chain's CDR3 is CASSLSGGGYEQYF. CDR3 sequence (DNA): TGTGCCAGCAGTTTAAGTGGTGGTGGTTACGAGCAGTACTTC.

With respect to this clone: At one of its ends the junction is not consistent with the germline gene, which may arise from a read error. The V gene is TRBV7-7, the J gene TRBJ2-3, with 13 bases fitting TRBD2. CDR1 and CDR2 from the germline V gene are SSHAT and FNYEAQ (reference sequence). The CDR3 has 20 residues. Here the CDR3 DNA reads TGTGCTAGCAGCCGAGGGACTAGCGGGACGGCCGCAGTACCGGTGGATACGCAGTATTTT. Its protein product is CASSRGTSGTAAVPVDTQYF.

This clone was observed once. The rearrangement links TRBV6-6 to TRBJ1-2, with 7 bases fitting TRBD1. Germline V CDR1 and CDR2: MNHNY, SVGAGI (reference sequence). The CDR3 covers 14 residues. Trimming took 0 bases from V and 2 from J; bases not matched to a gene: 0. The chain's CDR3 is CASSYSGQNYGYTF. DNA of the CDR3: TGTGCCAGCAGTTACTCGGGACAGAACTATGGCTACACCTTC.

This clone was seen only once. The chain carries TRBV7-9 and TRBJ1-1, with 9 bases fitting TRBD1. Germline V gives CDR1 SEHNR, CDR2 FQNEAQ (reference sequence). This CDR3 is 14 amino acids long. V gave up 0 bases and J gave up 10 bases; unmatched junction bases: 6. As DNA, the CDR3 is TGTGCCAGCAGCTTAGCGCGACAGGGGGTAGCAGCTTTCTTT. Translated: CASSLARQGVAAFF.